This T cell receptor (beta chain) is from a study of T-cell memory formation after mild COVID-19. About the research overall: The study found TCR clusters largely donor specific. Study-level points and caveats: That cross-reactive memory joined was suggested by some responding clones appearing in pre-infection memory. Clones that contracted from day 15 to 85 had balanced CD4/CD8; later expanders were CD4+ biased.

One entry per CDR3 protein, called by TCRdb with MiXCR from the 5' RACE reads. The sample has about 100,000 distinct CDR3 sequences; roughly 10% are singletons. With 4 bases clipped from V and 10 bases from J, the junction kept 11 bases outside the gene matches. CDR1 LGHDT and CDR2 YNNKEL come from the germline V gene (reference sequence). CDR3 length: 15 residues. This clonotype was seen a few times. No antigen is known for it. The source material was PBMCs or a T cell subset sorted from them (not recorded which). The clonotype was recovered from a man aged 18 to 30 who had mild COVID-19 (a few samples of this study predate the infection). Cell type and time point are not known. The chain has TRBV3-1 and TRBJ2-1; 9 bases fit TRBD1. The CDR3, as DNA: TGTGCCAGCAGCCGGCAGGACGACAGGGGGGACGAGCAGTTCTTC. It specifies CASSRQDDRGDEQFF.